This T cell receptor (beta chain) was identified in a study of multiple sclerosis patients with progressive multifocal leukoencephalopathy. CDR1 and CDR2 (germline): LGHNA, YNFKEQ. This CDR3 contains 15 residues. Trimming stripped 5 bases from V and 7 bases from J, with 20 bases between. Indicated time point: approximately 11 months of natalizumab therapy. Synthetic inline TR CDR3 controls covering all V-J pairings were spiked into each PCR. Method: immunoSEQ multiplex PCR; TCRdb's copy keeps in-frame clones and lacks some. The data show 25,000 or so clones, around 90% seen once. Source: PBMCs, taken from a patient treated with natalizumab. The chain employs TRBV4-2 and TRBJ1-1, with TRBD1 as a possible D gene (5 bases). The receptor comes from a man in his thirties or forties with multiple sclerosis. The DNA of the CDR3 is TGTGCCAGCAGCATAGGTATCAGGGAGTTTAGTGAAGCTTTCTTT. Translation: CASSIGIREFSEAFF.